This T cell receptor beta chain comes out of a study of blood T cells in healthy people across ages (dated by TCRdb to between 2014 and 2017). Notes on the research overall: In model experiments, template switching captured roughly one uniquely barcoded TCR beta cDNA molecule for every two T cells. To track age-related changes in TCR beta repertoire diversity, the study relied on deep sequencing normalized with unique cDNA molecular identifiers. Four age groups were formed from the donors: young (average approximately 15 years), middle-aged (more than 35), aged (around 68) and long-lived (about 75). Donors of different ages were randomly distributed across sequencing lanes to avoid experimental bias. Using the same blood draw, the study looked at two additional independent replicas of 1 million unique cDNA reads for two donors, one aged 18 to 30 and the other aged 80 or older. Study-level results and caveats: Estimates of total diversity based on one million sequenced T cells were considered lower bounds and underestimates. The long-lived group showed more naive CD4+ T cells, fewer expanded clones and increased TCR diversity than the aged group, suggesting age selection. Observed TCR beta diversity per million T cells fell roughly linearly with age, and a significant reduction was already apparent by age around 40. Donor CMV infection status was unknown, potentially confounding age-related changes in expanded clonotypes. Observed TCR beta diversity correlated strongly with the percentage of naive T cells measured by flow cytometry. Conclusive comparison of naive and antigen-experienced compartments was prevented by the profiling of bulk unsorted PBMCs.

The library relied on 5' RACE. The instrument was an Illumina HiSeq 2500. A second roughly 6 to 12 cycle PCR used a sample-barcoded 5' primer and a J-beta primer mix. Each TCR beta cDNA molecule received a unique molecular identifier from a template-switch 5' adaptor carrying 12 random nucleotides. At least 2.5 million CDR3-containing paired-end reads were obtained from each sample. The Mint cDNA synthesis kit, primed by a TRBC-specific oligonucleotide, was used to synthesize first-strand cDNA from all RNA. After uracil-DNA glycosylase treatment, a first 18-cycle PCR used universal primers M1SS and BC2_uni_R on all cDNA. The authors' pipeline ran thus. For normalization, 1 million high-quality reads, each with a distinct molecular identifier, were randomly selected from each sample. Instead of being binned into consensus sequences, reads that shared molecular identifiers were thrown out. CDR3 identification, clonotype clustering and error correction used MiTCR with a Q25 quality threshold and the strictest error-elimination algorithm. Lower-bound total TCR beta diversity was estimated with a nonparametric unseen species model using Euler transformation. TCRdb's own reprocessing of the public reads used fastp at Q25 and MiXCR and kept productive beta chains. Each record represents a unique CDR3 protein, reported with the most common genes and DNA among its rows. These V and J calls derive from TCRdb rather than the authors' analysis. For this sample the table gives about 570,000 distinct CDR3 sequences, of which 27% were detected only once. Clones ranked in the top ten supply roughly 18% of the sample.

Systemically healthy Caucasian individuals from Russia, 39 in total and aged roughly 6 to 95 years, were included as donors. Each donor gave roughly 9.5 milliliters of peripheral blood, collected into EDTA-treated Vacutainer tubes. Ficoll-Paque density-gradient centrifugation was used to isolate PBMCs, with at least 6 million obtained per sample. Total RNA was extracted from PBMCs with Trizol reagent, with at least 5.5 micrograms obtained per sample. For every donor, an aliquot of PBMCs went through flow cytometry to measure the percentages of naive CD45RAhigh/CD27high T cells. A note on this clonotype: Its antigen is unknown. No much larger clonotype is one base removed from it; base qualities were not supplied.

The CDR3 covers 15 residues, taking in both the cysteine and the phenylalanine. The DNA shown is the 45-base CDR3, in frame from base 1. V drops 4 bases and J drops 0 bases, leaving 10 bases in between. CDR1 and CDR2 (LGHDT, YNNKEL) derive from the germline V gene (reference sequence). This clonotype was obtained from a woman between 65 and 79 years old in good health. The material sequenced was blood. This chain is built from TRBV3-1 and TRBJ2-4, with no confident D gene call. CDR3 region: CASSPFRLAKNIQYF. The sequence in DNA is TGTGCCAGCAGCCCCTTCCGCCTAGCCAAAAACATTCAGTACTTC.